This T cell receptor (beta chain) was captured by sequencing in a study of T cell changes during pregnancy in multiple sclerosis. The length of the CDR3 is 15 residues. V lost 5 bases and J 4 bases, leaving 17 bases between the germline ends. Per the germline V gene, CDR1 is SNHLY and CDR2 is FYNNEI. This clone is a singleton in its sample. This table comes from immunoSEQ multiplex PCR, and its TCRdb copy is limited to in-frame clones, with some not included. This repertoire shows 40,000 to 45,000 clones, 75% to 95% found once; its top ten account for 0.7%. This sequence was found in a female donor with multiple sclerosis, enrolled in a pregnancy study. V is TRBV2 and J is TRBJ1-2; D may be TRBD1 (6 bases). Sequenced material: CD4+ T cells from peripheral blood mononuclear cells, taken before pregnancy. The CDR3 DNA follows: TGTGCCAGCAGTCCCCGCGTGACAGGAGTCTATGGCTACACCTTC. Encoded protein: CASSPRVTGVYGYTF.